Presented here are 10 T cell receptor beta chains from one specimen sequenced in a study of shared clonotypes between healthy human individuals. Sequencing was performed with immunoSEQ multiplex PCR; in TCRdb, only in-frame clones are kept and a portion is missing. The repertoire includes some 1,400,000 clones, around 95% of them detected once, and over 1% sits in the top ten. Sequencing used naive CD4+ T cells sorted from blood. Specified subset: CD45RA+ positively selected. The receptor set was obtained from a man between 25 and 39 years old in good health.

The V and J genes are TRBV5-4 and TRBJ2-1; 8 positions agree with TRBD2. Germline-derived CDR1 and CDR2 are SGHNT and YYREEE (reference sequence). The CDR3 runs to 15 residues. V shed 4 bases, J shed 6 bases, and the junction held 9 bases outside the gene matches. CDR3 in DNA: TGTGCCAGCAGCGTCAGCGGGAGTGAAGGCAATGAGCAGTTCTTC. The encoded protein is CASSVSGSEGNEQFF.

V gene TRBV18 combines with J gene TRBJ2-3; D is undetermined. The CDR3 consists of 14 residues. Germline loops: CDR1 KGHSH, CDR2 LQKENI. Between the trimmed V and J ends, which lost 3 bases and 4 bases, there was a span of 11 bases. DNA of the CDR3: TGTGCCAGCTCACCGAATTCTCAATCAGATACGCAGTATTTT. Its protein product is CASSPNSQSDTQYF.

The chain recombines TRBV9 with TRBJ2-7; 11 nucleotides agree with TRBD2. Germline-derived CDR1 and CDR2 are SGDLS and YYNGEE. The CDR3 contains 16 residues. V lost 0 bases, J lost 4 bases, and 6 bases stayed unmatched. The CDR3 sequence: CASSVGSSGRTYEQYF. In DNA form, the CDR3 reads TGTGCCAGCAGCGTAGGGTCTAGCGGGAGGACATACGAGCAGTACTTC.

On this clone: Other DNA sequences in the sample encode the same CDR3. The chain carries TRBV29-1 and TRBJ2-1; 16 bases are a match to TRBD2. Germline V lookup: CDR1 SQVTM, CDR2 ANQGSEA. The CDR3 runs 15 residues. Germline trimming cut 6 bases from V and 1 base from J; bases unmatched to any gene: 0. The CDR3 reads CSVGLAGGSYNEQFF. The CDR3 DNA reads TGCAGCGTGGGACTAGCGGGAGGGTCCTACAATGAGCAGTTCTTC.

Comment on this clone: This same CDR3 is encoded by further DNA sequences in the sample. The chain recombines TRBV2 with TRBJ1-1; unclear D gene. V gave up 3 bases and J gave up 1 base, with 6 bases separating them. CDR3 length: 13 amino acids. Germline V gives CDR1 SNHLY, CDR2 FYNNEI. CDR3 DNA sequence: TGTGCCAGCAGTGAGAGCGGGAACACTGAAGCTTTCTTT. Translated: CASSESGNTEAFF.

This chain uses TRBV30 with TRBJ1-1; no clear D. V lost 6 bases, J lost 5 bases, and 7 bases lay in between. CDR3 length: 10 amino acids. Germline CDR1 and CDR2: GTSNPN and SVGIG (reference sequence). DNA of the CDR3: TGTGCCTGCCCGGGGACTGAAGCTTTCTTT. Translation: CACPGTEAFF.

This chain uses TRBV7-8 with TRBJ1-2; D call uncertain. The CDR3 has 14 residues. The ends were cut back, 5 bases at V and 6 bases at J, with 16 bases in the middle. Germline V gene data show CDR1 as SGHVS and CDR2 as FQNEAQ. CDR3 nucleotide sequence: TGTGCCAGCAGCGTTAGACCTGGTAGAGATGGCTACACCTTC. Its protein product is CASSVRPGRDGYTF.

J is TRBJ1-3 and V is TRBV5-6; 7 bases line up with TRBD1. The V gene end was trimmed by 0 bases and the J gene end by 4 bases; junction bases not matched to a gene: 10. Per germline, CDR1 SGHDT and CDR2 YYEEEE. This CDR3 is built from 17 residues. CDR3 nucleotide sequence: TGTGCCAGCAGCTTGGTGGGACAGCCCGACGCAGGAAACACCATATATTTT. It codes for CASSLVGQPDAGNTIYF.

This clone was detected once. This chain joins TRBV6-4 and TRBJ2-3, with 13 bases matching TRBD2. The CDR3 covers 16 residues. Germline CDR1 is MRHNA and CDR2 is SNTAGT. V gave up 6 bases and J gave up 2 bases; unmatched junction bases: 5. In DNA form, the CDR3 reads TGTGCCAGCAGACAGACTAGCGGGGGGACCACAGATACGCAGTATTTT. Translating it yields CASRQTSGGTTDTQYF.

The genes are TRBV9 and TRBJ2-1; TRBD2 agrees at 12 bases. V dropped 3 bases and J dropped 8; count of bases not matched to a gene: 9. The CDR3 covers 16 residues. Per germline, CDR1 SGDLS and CDR2 YYNGEE. CDR3 amino acids: CASSARLAGGIDEQFF. Written as DNA, the CDR3 is TGTGCCAGCAGCGCCCGGCTAGCGGGAGGGATCGATGAGCAGTTCTTC.